This T cell receptor (beta chain) was sequenced in a study of low-dose radiotherapy and immunotherapy resistance in tumors. In the study overall: Cyclophosphamide went in intravenously at 200 mg/m2 every two weeks, one day before radiation and immunotherapy.

Primers targeting TRAV and TRBV primed first-strand cDNA, covering alpha and beta chains. With a constant-region primer and a V-primer adapter, TCRs were subjected to about 20 PCR cycles of amplification. A single record per CDR3 protein comes from TCRdb applying MiXCR to the reads. The repertoire has almost 40,000 distinct CDR3 sequences, roughly 30% of them found once; the top ten carry about 3.9%. Time point defined: before trial treatment. Eligibility was restricted to patients presenting with advanced solid tumors that lacked tumor-infiltrating lymphocytes. From germline, CDR1 is GTSNPN and CDR2 SVGIG (reference sequence). There are 12 residues in the CDR3. V shed 5 bases, J shed 9 bases, and the junction held 5 bases outside the gene matches. The sample holds many counts of this clonotype.

The receptor was isolated from a male donor with gallbladder cancer. Sequencing was performed on PBMCs, taken before treatment. The chain recombines TRBV30 with TRBJ2-4; 9 bases are a match to TRBD1. The CDR3 loop is CAWGPGQGIQYF. CDR3 nucleotides: TGTGCCTGGGGACCGGGACAGGGCATTCAGTACTTC.